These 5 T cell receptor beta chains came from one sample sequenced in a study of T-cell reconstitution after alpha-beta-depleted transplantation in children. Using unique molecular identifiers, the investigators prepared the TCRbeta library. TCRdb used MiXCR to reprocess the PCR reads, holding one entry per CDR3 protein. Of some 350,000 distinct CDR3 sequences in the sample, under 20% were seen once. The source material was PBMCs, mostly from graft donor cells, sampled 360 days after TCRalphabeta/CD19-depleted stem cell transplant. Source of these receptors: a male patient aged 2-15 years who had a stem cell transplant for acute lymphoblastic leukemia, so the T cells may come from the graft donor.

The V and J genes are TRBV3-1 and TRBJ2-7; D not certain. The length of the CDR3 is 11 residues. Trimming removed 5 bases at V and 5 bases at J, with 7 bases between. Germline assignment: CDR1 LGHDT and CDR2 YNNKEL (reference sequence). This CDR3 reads CASSSKDEQYF. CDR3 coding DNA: TGTGCCAGCAGCTCCAAGGACGAGCAGTACTTC.

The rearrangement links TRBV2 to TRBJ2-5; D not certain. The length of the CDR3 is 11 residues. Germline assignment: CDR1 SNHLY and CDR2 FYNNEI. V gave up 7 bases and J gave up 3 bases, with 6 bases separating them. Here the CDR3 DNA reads TGTGCCAGCAAAGGAGAAGAGACCCAGTACTTC. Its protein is CASKGEETQYF.

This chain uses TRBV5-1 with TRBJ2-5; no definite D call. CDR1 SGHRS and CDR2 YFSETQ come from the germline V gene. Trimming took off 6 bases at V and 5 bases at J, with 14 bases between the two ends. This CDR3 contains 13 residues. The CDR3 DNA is TGCGCCAGCACCCTGGAACTGACGGAGACCCAGTACTTC. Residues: CASTLELTETQYF.

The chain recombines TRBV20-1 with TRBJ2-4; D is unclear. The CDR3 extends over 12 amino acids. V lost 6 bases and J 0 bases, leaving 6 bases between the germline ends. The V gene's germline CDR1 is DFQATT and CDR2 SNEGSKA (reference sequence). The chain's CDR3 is CSAELAKNIQYF. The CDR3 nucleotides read TGCAGTGCCGAATTAGCCAAAAACATTCAGTACTTC.

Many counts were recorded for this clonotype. The CDR3: CASSLMASVSTDTQYF. The CDR3 bases are TGTGCCAGCAGTTTAATGGCTAGCGTTAGCACAGATACGCAGTATTTT. The chain combines TRBV12-3 or TRBV12-4 with TRBJ2-3, with a tentative D call TRBD2 (6 bases). CDR3 length equals 16 residues. V was trimmed by 2 bases and J by 0 bases, leaving 12 bases between them.